The 9 T cell receptor beta chains given below trace back to one sample, sequenced in a study of tumor-infiltrating lymphocytes in primary liver carcinoma. Blood RNA was derived from unsorted whole blood, and germline DNA was extracted too. Reverse transcription of around 0.45 ug total RNA with a constant-region primer produced TCR beta cDNA. Modified slightly, ARM-PCR produced TCR beta libraries over three nested multiplex PCR rounds. The study ran its first two PCR rounds for 9 to 10 cycles each, using TRBV1-TRBV30 forward primers and a C-beta reverse primer. TCRdb re-called the multiplex PCR reads with MiXCR, one entry per CDR3 protein. Here the sample spans 250,000 to 400,000 distinct CDR3 sequences, about 60% being singletons. Sequencing was performed on peripheral blood. The receptors come from a man aged 40-49 years with primary liver carcinoma and hepatitis B virus infection.

Turning to this clonotype: A much larger clone is a single base away; this may be a read error. The chain couples TRBV12-3 or TRBV12-4 to TRBJ2-1, with D unclear. The CDR3 runs 12 residues. V lost 8 bases, J lost 15 bases, and 20 bases lay in between. The CDR3 protein is CASGKIGPGRFF. The CDR3 DNA is TGTGCCAGCGGAAAAATAGGCCCTGGGCGGTTCTTC.

The CDR3 region has the DNA TGTGCCAGCAGCGCCAACAGGGGTGCAGATACGCAGTATTTT. It encodes CASSANRGADTQYF. The V gene is TRBV11-2, the J gene TRBJ2-3, with 7 bases aligning to TRBD1. CDR1 is SGHAT and CDR2 is FQNNGV in the germline V gene. CDR3 length: 14 residues. Germline trimming cut 5 bases from V and 4 bases from J; bases unmatched to any gene: 6.

Details on this clonotype: A much larger clone sits a single nucleotide away, making a read error possible. The chain is built from TRBV5-1 and TRBJ1-2, with TRBD1 identical over 7 bases. The CDR3 is 15 amino acids. Losses at the gene ends were 0 bases for V and 8 bases for J; bases not matched to a gene: 10. Looked up from germline, CDR1 is SGHRS and CDR2 is YFSETQ. DNA for the CDR3: TGCGCCAGCAGCTTGGAGACAGGGAGAGAAAGCGGCTACACCTTC. It specifies CASSLETGRESGYTF. Based on the CDR3 plus reference TRBV5-1 and TRBJ1-2, the full variable domain is KAGVTQTPRYLIKTRGQQVTLSCSPISGHRSVSWYQQTPGQGLQFLFEYFSETQRNKGNFPGRFSGRQFSNSRSEMNVSTLELGDSALYLCASSLETGRESGYTFGSGTRLTVV.

This chain connects TRBV5-5 to TRBJ2-7; D not resolved. The CDR3 extends over 14 amino acids. Germline-derived CDR1 and CDR2 are SGHKS and YYEKEE (reference sequence). V was trimmed by 0 bases and J by 6 bases, leaving 13 bases between them. Written as DNA, the CDR3 is TGTGCCAGCAGCTTGGGTAATAGTCCTTCCGAGCAGTACTTC. It codes for CASSLGNSPSEQYF.

Comments on this clonotype: The junction departs from germline at one end; a sequencing error may be responsible. The chain uses TRBV5-4 and TRBJ2-3; 7 nucleotides line up with TRBD2. This CDR3 contains 16 residues. Per germline, CDR1 SGHNT and CDR2 YYREEE (reference sequence). In nucleotides, the CDR3 is TGTGCCATCAGCCTTGGACTAGTGGGCGACACAGATACGCAGTATTTT. It specifies CAISLGLVGDTDTQYF.

A remark on this clonotype: Since a much larger clone is just one base distant, this may be a read error. V gene TRBV12-3 or TRBV12-4 combines with J gene TRBJ1-5; D possibly corresponds to TRBD1 (6 bases). This CDR3 spans 15 amino acids. With 6 bases removed from V and 7 bases from J, the gap between germline ends came to 19 bases. CDR3 coding DNA: TGTGCCAGCAGCCCAGGGGCAGAGGCTGGGCAGCCCCAGCATTTT. It encodes CASSPGAEAGQPQHF.

The chain carries TRBV7-8 and TRBJ2-7, with 7 bases lining up with TRBD2. With 5 bases clipped from V and 6 bases from J, the junction kept 19 bases outside the gene matches. CDR3 length equals 17 residues. Germline lookup yields CDR1 SGHVS and CDR2 FQNEAQ. CDR3 nucleotides: TGTGCCAGCAGCCTGAAGGGAGGGACTACAGTTACCTTCGAGCAGTACTTC. Translating it yields CASSLKGGTTVTFEQYF.

About this clonotype: The conserved phenylalanine or tryptophan normally closing the CDR3 is absent here, so this likely arose from a read error. V usage is TRBV5-6 and J usage is TRBJ2-1; the match to TRBD2 covers 13 bases. Germline assignment: CDR1 SGHDT and CDR2 YYEEEE. There are 18 residues in the CDR3. Trimming cost V 3 bases and J 2 bases; bases outside gene matches: 8. The CDR3 region is CASSSPGLAGSTYNEQFL. Written as DNA, the CDR3 is TGTGCCAGCAGCTCCCCGGGACTAGCGGGATCTACCTACAATGAGCAGTTCTTA.

This clonotype was found a few times. The chain combines TRBV28 with TRBJ1-4, with D maybe TRBD1 (6 bases). Germline loops: CDR1 MDHEN, CDR2 SYDVKM. This CDR3 comprises 14 residues. Trimming stripped 7 bases from V and 7 bases from J, with 16 bases between. CDR3 residues: CASTIDRSGEKLFF. CDR3 in DNA: TGTGCCAGCACCATAGACAGGTCCGGTGAAAAACTGTTTTTT.